This T cell receptor beta chain was documented in a study of blood T cell repertoires in COVID-19. Germline values: CDR1 SGHAT, CDR2 FQNNGV. The CDR3 covers 16 residues. V gave up 0 bases and J gave up 2 bases, with 13 bases separating them. Everyone who took part was roughly 18 to 95 years old, and they came from 24 US areas. Participants reported their clinical history, and cohort assignment relied on those reports. Some clones are missing from TCRdb's copy, which holds only in-frame ones; the method was immunoSEQ multiplex PCR. The sample records 450,000 to 600,000 clones, approximately 86% being singletons. A single count supports this clone.

V is TRBV11-2 and J is TRBJ1-2; D ambiguous. The clonotype was recovered from a woman younger than 35 who had recovered from COVID-19. The sample comprised PBMCs or T cells enriched from blood (not recorded which). This CDR3 is CASSLETARRNYGYTF. The CDR3 DNA is TGTGCCAGCAGCTTAGAAACAGCCCGAAGGAACTATGGCTACACCTTC.